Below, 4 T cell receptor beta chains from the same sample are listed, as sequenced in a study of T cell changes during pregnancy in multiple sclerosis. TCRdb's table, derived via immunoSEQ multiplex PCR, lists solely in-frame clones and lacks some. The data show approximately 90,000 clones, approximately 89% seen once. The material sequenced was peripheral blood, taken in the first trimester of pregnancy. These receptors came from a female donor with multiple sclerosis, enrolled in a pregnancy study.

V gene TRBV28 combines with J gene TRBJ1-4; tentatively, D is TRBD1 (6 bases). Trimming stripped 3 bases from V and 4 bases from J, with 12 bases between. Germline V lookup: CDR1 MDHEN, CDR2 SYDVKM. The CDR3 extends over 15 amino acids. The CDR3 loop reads CASSFPTGFNEKLFF. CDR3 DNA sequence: TGTGCCAGCAGTTTCCCGACAGGATTTAATGAAAAACTGTTTTTT.

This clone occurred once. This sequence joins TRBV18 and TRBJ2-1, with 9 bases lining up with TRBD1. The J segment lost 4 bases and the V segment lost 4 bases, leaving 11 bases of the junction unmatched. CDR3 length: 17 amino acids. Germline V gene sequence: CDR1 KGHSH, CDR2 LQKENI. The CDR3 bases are TGTGCCAGCTCACTCGGGAAACAGGGGGCCTCGTACAATGAGCAGTTCTTC. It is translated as CASSLGKQGASYNEQFF.

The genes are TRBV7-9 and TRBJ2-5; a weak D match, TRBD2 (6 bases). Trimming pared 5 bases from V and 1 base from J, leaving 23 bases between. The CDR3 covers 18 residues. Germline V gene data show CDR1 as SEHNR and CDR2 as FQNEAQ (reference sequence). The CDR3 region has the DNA TGTGCCAGCAGCCCGGTCGGGGGATCGTCCGACAGCCAAGAGACCCAGTACTTC. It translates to CASSPVGGSSDSQETQYF.

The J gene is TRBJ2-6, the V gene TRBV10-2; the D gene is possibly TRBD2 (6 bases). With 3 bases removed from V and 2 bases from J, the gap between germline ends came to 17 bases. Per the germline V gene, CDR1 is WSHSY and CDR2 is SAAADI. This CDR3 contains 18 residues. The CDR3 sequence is CASSENYGSPPGANVLTF. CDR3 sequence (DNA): TGCGCCAGCAGTGAAAATTACGGGAGCCCTCCTGGGGCCAACGTCCTGACTTTC.